This paragraph reports one T cell receptor (beta chain). Method: immunoSEQ multiplex PCR; TCRdb's copy keeps in-frame clones and lacks some. This sample has nearly 1 million clones, with about three quarters found just once. It was into CD45RA+ naive and CD45RA-negative memory subsets that the CD4+ cells were split. Trimming pared 2 bases from V and 7 bases from J, leaving 11 bases between. The germline gives CDR1 SGHTA, CDR2 FQGNSA. The CDR3 is 14 residues long. The sample is drawn from a study of shared clonotypes between healthy human individuals. This rearrangement joins TRBV7-2 to TRBJ2-2; weak D call: TRBD2 (6 bases). This clonotype was sampled from a man between 18 and 29 years old in good health. Material for sequencing was memory CD4+ T cells sorted from blood. Subset here: CD45RA-negative fraction. CDR3 in amino acids: CASSLSRRGGELFF. The CDR3 DNA is TGTGCCAGCAGCTTAAGTCGGCGGGGCGGGGAGCTGTTTTTT.